The 9 T cell receptor beta chains reported below all come from one sample, sequenced in a study of T cells after yellow fever vaccination. TCRdb reanalysed the 5' RACE reads using MiXCR and keeps one entry per CDR3 protein. The data show around 310,000 distinct CDR3 sequences, 3.5% to 4.5% seen once. This material consisted of PBMCs, taken 15 days after the yellow fever booster vaccination. Receptors were obtained from a man between 18 and 29 years old who received the YFV17D yellow fever vaccine.

This clonotype was seen a handful of times. This rearrangement joins TRBV5-1 to TRBJ2-5; D unresolved. V was trimmed by 5 bases and J by 2 bases, leaving 7 bases between them. The CDR3 is made up of 12 amino acids. The V gene's germline CDR1 is SGHRS and CDR2 YFSETQ. CDR3 sequence: CASSRPQETQYF. CDR3 nucleotide sequence: TGCGCCAGCAGTAGGCCTCAAGAGACCCAGTACTTC.

This clonotype was counted at least ten times. The chain has TRBV7-8 and TRBJ2-7; 9 bases match TRBD2. Germline CDR1 and CDR2: SGHVS and FQNEAQ. The trim removed 4 bases at V and 0 bases at J, leaving 16 bases unmatched. The CDR3 is 19 amino acids. CDR3 loop: CASSSRGERGARSSYEQYV. The CDR3 DNA is TGTGCCAGCAGCTCCCGAGGCGAGCGGGGGGCCCGCTCCTCCTACGAGCAGTACGTC.

V and J are TRBV28 and TRBJ1-5, with 9 nucleotides matching TRBD1. After removal of 6 bases from V and 5 bases from J, the junction contained 14 bases not matched to a gene. The CDR3 runs 17 residues. The germline V gene has CDR1 MDHEN and CDR2 SYDVKM. CDR3: CASSLHGQGTFHQPQHF. In nucleotides, the CDR3 is TGTGCCAGCAGCCTCCACGGACAGGGGACTTTCCATCAGCCCCAGCATTTT.

V and J are TRBV10-1 and TRBJ2-3; D uncertain. The CDR3 length is 14 residues. Germline CDR1 WNHNN, CDR2 SYGVQD (reference sequence). Between the trimmed V and J ends, which lost 2 bases and 1 base, there was a span of 7 bases. The CDR3 DNA reads TGCGCCAGCAGTGAGCCGACGGGCACAGATACGCAGTATTTT. Translation gives CASSEPTGTDTQYF.

Ten or more counts support this clonotype. The chain carries TRBV10-3 and TRBJ1-2; 10 bases agree with TRBD1. The trim removed 6 bases at V and 1 base at J, leaving 2 bases unmatched. The CDR3 contains 14 residues. CDR1 is ENHRY and CDR2 is SYGVKD in the germline V gene. Here the CDR3 DNA reads TGTGCCATCAGCGGACAGGGGGATAACTATGGCTACACCTTC. The encoded protein is CAISGQGDNYGYTF.

The sample holds many counts of this clonotype. This rearrangement joins TRBV20-1 to TRBJ2-5; 10 bases agree with TRBD2. The ends lost 5 bases at V and 5 bases at J; junction bases unmatched: 8. CDR1 DFQATT and CDR2 SNEGSKA come from the germline V gene (reference sequence). The CDR3 runs 14 residues. The CDR3 DNA follows: TGCAGTGCTTTCGGGCTAGCGGGGGACGAGACCCAGTACTTC. This translates into CSAFGLAGDETQYF.

This clonotype came up many times. The chain carries TRBV12-3 or TRBV12-4 and TRBJ1-2; TRBD1 is a possible D gene (6 bases). The CDR3 spans 12 residues. Trimming shortened V by 6 bases and J by 2 bases, and 7 bases separated the two germline ends. The CDR3: CASRDRNYGYTF. The CDR3 DNA sequence: TGTGCCAGCAGGGACAGAAACTATGGCTACACCTTC.

The table lists this clonotype with many counts. The rearrangement joins TRBV5-5 to TRBJ1-3; perhaps TRBD1 as D (5 bases). Trimming shortened V by 0 bases and J by 3 bases, and 13 bases separated the two germline ends. The CDR3 length is 16 residues. CDR1 SGHKS and CDR2 YYEKEE come from the germline V gene (reference sequence). CDR3 bases: TGTGCCAGCAGCTTGGCATACGGGGGTGGTGGAAACACCATATATTTT. This gives the protein CASSLAYGGGGNTIYF.

The chain recombines TRBV7-2 with TRBJ1-1, with TRBD1 matching over 11 bases. With V trimmed by 5 bases and J by 6 bases, 8 bases remained unmatched. The CDR3 is 15 residues long. Germline V CDR1 and CDR2: SGHTA, FQGNSA. The CDR3 DNA sequence: TGTGCCAGCAGCCCCTGGACAGGGGGCACGGCTGAAGCTTTCTTT. It encodes CASSPWTGGTAEAFF.